This T cell receptor beta chain was sequenced in a study of CD8 T cells in Susac syndrome. Germline V gives CDR1 SQVTM, CDR2 ANQGSEA. The CDR3 sequence is 14 residues long. V dropped 6 bases and J dropped 0 bases, with 14 bases sitting between them. Reverse transcription of roughly 0.5 to 1 ug RNA used random hexamers. TCRdb re-derived calls from the immunoSEQ multiplex PCR reads in MiXCR, one entry per CDR3 protein. The sample shows roughly 200,000 distinct CDR3 sequences, over 85% of them seen only once. The chain is built from TRBV29-1 and TRBJ1-1; D perhaps matches TRBD1 (5 bases). Sequenced sample: CD4+ T cells from PBMCs. The TCR comes from a human donor in good health. The CDR3 DNA is TGCAGCGTCCCGGGACCTTCCATGAACACTGAAGCTTTCTTT. Translating it yields CSVPGPSMNTEAFF.